The 6 T cell receptor beta chains presented below share a single source sample, sequenced in a study of cytomegalovirus exposure and HLA in healthy donors. PCR used 60 Vbeta primers and 13 Jbeta primers. The data were produced by immunoSEQ multiplex PCR, yet TCRdb's version contains in-frame clones alone and is incomplete. This sample yields some 150,000 clones, of which roughly 76% are seen a single time; roughly 4.9% belongs to the top ten. The specimen was PBMCs. The source is a woman aged 18-29 years in good health and CMV-seropositive.

The chain recombines TRBV7-2 with TRBJ1-3, with 11 bases matching TRBD1. Trimming at V came to 5 bases and at J to 1 base, leaving 10 bases not matched to a gene. Germline V CDR1 and CDR2: SGHTA, FQGNSA. This CDR3 comprises 18 residues. The CDR3 loop is CASSPRTGGARSGNTIYF. The CDR3 nucleotides read TGTGCCAGCAGCCCCCGGACAGGGGGCGCAAGGTCTGGAAACACCATATATTTT.

V and J are TRBV6-5 and TRBJ2-5; 15 positions agree with TRBD2. Unmatched junction bases numbered 3, after V lost 4 bases and J lost 3 bases. CDR1 is MNHEY, CDR2 SVGAGI, per germline. The CDR3 loop spans 16 amino acids. The CDR3: CASSFGLAGGEETQYF. The CDR3 nucleotides are TGTGCCAGCAGTTTCGGACTAGCGGGGGGGGAAGAGACCCAGTACTTC.

The rearrangement joins TRBV6-5 to TRBJ1-4; D remains ambiguous. This CDR3 region has 13 residues. Trimming shortened V by 7 bases and J by 7 bases, and 13 bases separated the two germline ends. Germline CDR1 is MNHEY and CDR2 is SVGAGI. In nucleotides, the CDR3 is TGTGCCAGCAAGGGAGAGGATGCTGAAAAACTGTTTTTT. It encodes CASKGEDAEKLFF.

The V call is TRBV19, the J call TRBJ2-7, with 7 bases matching TRBD1. Germline V gives CDR1 LNHDA, CDR2 SQIVND (reference sequence). This CDR3 is 14 amino acids long. V shed 5 bases, J shed 1 base, and the junction held 5 bases outside the gene matches. The CDR3 here is CASSARQGSYEQYF. The CDR3 nucleotides are TGTGCCAGTAGTGCCAGACAGGGTTCCTACGAGCAGTACTTC. The full variable domain, in which reference TRBV19 and TRBJ2-7 provide the parts outside the CDR3, is DGGITQSPKYLFRKEGQNVTLSCEQNLNHDAMYWYRQDPGQGLRLIYYSQIVNDFQKGDIAEGYSVSREKKESFPLTVTSAQKNPTAFYLCASSARQGSYEQYFGPGTRLTVT.

The V call is TRBV5-1, the J call TRBJ1-5; D uncertain. V lost 5 bases and J 4 bases, leaving 13 bases between the germline ends. Germline values: CDR1 SGHRS, CDR2 YFSETQ. This CDR3 has 14 residues. The DNA for the CDR3 is TGCGCCAGCAGTACCTCCTCGGGTAATCAGCCCCAGCATTTT. This codes for CASSTSSGNQPQHF.

J is TRBJ1-1 and V is TRBV7-9; the D is unclear. Germline CDR1 reads SEHNR; CDR2 reads FQNEAQ (reference sequence). Deletions cut 7 bases from V and 3 bases from J, with 12 bases between. This CDR3 comprises 13 residues. This CDR3 reads CASIPDTYTEAFF. CDR3 nucleotide sequence: TGTGCCAGCATCCCCGACACTTACACTGAAGCTTTCTTT.